These T cell receptor beta chains were read from a single sample in a study of human T cells and chemical hapten exposure. TCRdb ran MiXCR on the RACE reads and lists one entry per CDR3 protein. This repertoire shows about 46,000 distinct CDR3 sequences, 8.5% to 10% found once; its top ten account for 11% to 15%. The material sequenced was whole blood, taken in connection with sensitization to the hapten diphenylcyclopropenone (DPC). These receptors were collected from a woman in her forties with alopecia areata. Some clones in this sample may be carry-over from other donors' samples. Both conserved end residues are part of each CDR3. D genes are given only for firm matches. Clone size appears in some rows only: once, few, many, or a class for an expanded clone.

clone_size	d_call	v_call	j_call	cdr3_aa	cdr3_nt
.	.	TRBV9	TRBJ2-3	CASSVEGRGADTQYF	TGTGCCAGCAGCGTAGAGGGGCGGGGCGCAGATACGCAGTATTTT
.	.	TRBV24-1	TRBJ2-1	CATSESTGDRYNEQFF	TGTGCCACCAGTGAGTCTACGGGGGACCGGTACAATGAGCAGTTCTTC
many	.	TRBV5-1	TRBJ2-7	CASSFWGTASDEQYF	TGCGCCAGCAGCTTTTGGGGGACGGCCTCGGACGAGCAGTACTTC
.	TRBD2	TRBV20-1	TRBJ2-1	CSARELLTSGGVNEQFF	TGCAGTGCTAGAGAACTATTGACTAGCGGGGGGGTCAATGAGCAGTTCTTC
many	.	TRBV3-1	TRBJ2-2	CASSQVTGELFF	TGTGCCAGCAGCCAAGTTACCGGGGAGCTGTTTTTT
few	.	TRBV6-4	TRBJ2-1	CASSATLEGNEQFF	TGTGCCAGCAGTGCTACTCTGGAGGGAAATGAGCAGTTCTTC
many	TRBD1	TRBV12-3/TRBV12-4	TRBJ2-6	CASSHKGGQAPSGANVLTF	TGTGCCAGCAGTCACAAAGGGGGACAGGCACCCTCTGGGGCCAACGTCCTGACTTTC
many	.	TRBV15	TRBJ2-1	CATSRQVLNEQFF	TGTGCCACCAGCAGACAGGTCTTAAATGAGCAGTTCTTC
many	TRBD2	TRBV7-2	TRBJ2-7	CASSLTARGGPYEQYF	TGTGCCAGCAGCTTAACGGCACGGGGGGGCCCCTACGAGCAGTACTTC
.	.	TRBV7-9	TRBJ2-7	CASSRTITGSDEQYF	TGTGCCAGCAGCCGAACGATTACAGGGTCAGACGAGCAGTACTTC
many	.	TRBV7-9	TRBJ2-5	CASSLPIPETQYF	TGTGCCAGCAGCTTACCTATCCCCGAGACCCAGTACTTC
few	TRBD2	TRBV20-1	TRBJ2-7	CSANTGTSGLTEQYF	TGCAGTGCTAATACCGGGACTAGCGGTCTGACCGAGCAGTACTTC
.	.	TRBV7-6	TRBJ2-5	CASSYNIPGVRETQYF	TGTGCCAGCAGTTATAACATACCGGGGGTCCGCGAGACCCAGTACTTC
.	.	TRBV29-1	TRBJ1-2	CSAERERGYTF	TGCAGCGCTGAACGAGAGAGAGGCTACACCTTC
few	.	TRBV20-1	TRBJ1-1	CSARVGFGNTEAFF	TGCAGTGCTAGAGTTGGTTTTGGGAACACTGAAGCTTTCTTT
.	.	TRBV2	TRBJ1-1	CASSVWGEVDTEAFF	TGTGCCAGCAGTGTTTGGGGGGAGGTCGACACTGAAGCTTTCTTT
many	TRBD1	TRBV2	TRBJ2-5	CASSYDRGETQYF	TGTGCCAGCAGTTACGACAGGGGGGAGACCCAGTACTTC
many	TRBD1	TRBV11-2	TRBJ2-7	CASSLGTGGVKSYEQYF	TGTGCCAGCAGCTTAGGGACAGGGGGCGTCAAATCCTACGAGCAGTACTTC
many	.	TRBV5-1	TRBJ1-2	CASSSLYNYGYTF	TGCGCCAGTAGCAGCCTATATAACTATGGCTACACCTTC
.	.	TRBV10-3	TRBJ2-3	CAIGILQLDTQYF	TGTGCCATCGGGATATTGCAGCTGGATACGCAGTATTTT
.	.	TRBV4-1	TRBJ1-1	CASSHPGETEAFF	TGCGCCAGCAGCCATCCAGGGGAGACTGAAGCTTTCTTT
.	TRBD1	TRBV5-1	TRBJ2-7	CASSLATGGYEQYF	TGCGCCAGCAGCTTGGCAACAGGGGGCTACGAGCAGTACTTC
many	TRBD1	TRBV20-1	TRBJ2-5	CSALRTGAF	TGCAGTGCCCTACGGACAGGGGCCTTC
many	.	TRBV9	TRBJ2-2	CASSVGGRATGELFF	TGTGCCAGCAGCGTAGGCGGCAGAGCGACCGGGGAGCTGTTTTTT
many	TRBD1	TRBV29-1	TRBJ1-2	CSVLNPGQGNYGYTF	TGCAGCGTACTTAACCCGGGACAGGGGAACTATGGCTACACCTTC
few	TRBD2	TRBV7-2	TRBJ2-1	CASSPGTSLSYNEQFF	TGTGCCAGCAGCCCAGGGACTAGCCTTTCCTACAATGAGCAGTTCTTC
.	.	TRBV7-9	TRBJ2-6	CASSLDLDGSSGANVLTF	TGTGCCAGCAGCTTAGACTTGGACGGAAGCTCTGGGGCCAACGTCCTGACTTTC
many	TRBD1	TRBV6-2/TRBV6-3	TRBJ1-5	CASSPQGQRNQPQHF	TGTGCCAGCAGTCCTCAGGGACAGCGCAATCAGCCCCAGCATTTT
few	.	TRBV6-2/TRBV6-3	TRBJ1-1	CASRRDIPGKGEAFF	TGTGCCAGCAGAAGGGACATCCCGGGAAAGGGTGAAGCTTTCTTT
many	.	TRBV28	TRBJ2-7	CASSLEGAGSYEQYF	TGTGCCAGCAGTTTGGAGGGGGCAGGGTCTTACGAGCAGTACTTC
few	.	TRBV29-1	TRBJ2-3	CSVYPLFTDTQYF	TGCAGCGTTTATCCCCTCTTCACAGATACGCAGTATTTT
many	TRBD2	TRBV5-4	TRBJ2-3	CASSKGLAGATDTQYF	TGTGCCAGCAGCAAAGGACTAGCGGGCGCCACAGATACGCAGTATTTT
many	TRBD2	TRBV5-6	TRBJ2-3	CASSPGAGGLDTQYF	TGTGCCAGCAGCCCCGGTGCGGGGGGGCTGGATACGCAGTATTTT
many	TRBD1	TRBV6-2/TRBV6-3	TRBJ1-5	CASSRTGGNQPQHF	TGTGCCAGCAGCCGTACAGGGGGCAATCAGCCCCAGCATTTT
few	TRBD2	TRBV5-4	TRBJ2-1	CASSSNSGGRGNEQFF	TGTGCCAGCAGCTCCAATAGCGGGGGGCGTGGAAATGAGCAGTTCTTC
.	TRBD1	TRBV27	TRBJ1-5	CASSISGTGRNQPQHF	TGTGCCAGCAGTATTTCCGGGACAGGGCGCAATCAGCCCCAGCATTTT
few	.	TRBV2	TRBJ2-3	CASTLGAFRDTQYF	TGTGCCAGCACCCTTGGGGCCTTTAGAGATACGCAGTATTTT
.	.	TRBV12-3/TRBV12-4	TRBJ2-1	CASSQKPPRNEQFF	TGTGCCAGCAGTCAAAAACCCCCGAGGAATGAGCAGTTCTTC
.	.	TRBV4-1	TRBJ2-7	CASSQALAVYEQYF	TGCGCCAGCAGCCAAGCGTTGGCAGTTTACGAGCAGTACTTC
few	.	TRBV19	TRBJ1-2	CATPDGNYGYTF	TGTGCCACCCCCGACGGGAACTATGGCTACACCTTC
few	.	TRBV7-9	TRBJ1-1	CASSTQATEAFF	TGTGCCAGCAGCACGCAAGCCACTGAAGCTTTCTTT
many	.	TRBV4-2	TRBJ1-2	CASSQDRGRRGYGYTF	TGTGCCAGCAGCCAAGATAGGGGCAGAAGAGGGTATGGCTACACCTTC
many	.	TRBV6-2/TRBV6-3	TRBJ1-5	CASSPGLLNQPQHF	TGTGCCAGCAGTCCCGGGTTACTCAATCAGCCCCAGCATTTT
many	.	TRBV6-1	TRBJ1-2	CASSESGGGSYGYTF	TGTGCCAGCAGTGAATCGGGAGGCGGCTCCTATGGCTACACCTTC